The 16 T cell receptor beta chains presented below share a single source sample, sequenced in a study of vaccination and CD4 T cells after COVID-19. Treatment reported: approximately nine-day PBMC culture with coronavirus spike peptide pools or control peptides (ViraFEST assay). The Oncomine TCR Beta short-read assay was applied to DNA of cultured CD4+ T cells. TCRdb re-derived calls from the PCR reads in MiXCR, one entry per CDR3 protein. In the table there are over 11,000 distinct CDR3 sequences, roughly 21% of which are singletons. These TCRs are of unknown antigen specificity. The sample comprised cultured CD4+ T cells from blood. These receptors all come from a human donor with COVID-19.

This clonotype was observed a handful of times. The V gene is TRBV20-1, the J gene TRBJ1-6; the D is unclear. Germline loops: CDR1 DFQATT, CDR2 SNEGSKA (reference sequence). This CDR3 contains 16 residues. Between the trimmed V and J ends, which lost 3 bases and 2 bases, there was a span of 14 bases. The CDR3 DNA reads TGCAGTGCTAGTCCTGAGAGCAAGACCTATAATTCACCCCTCCACTTT. Translated: CSASPESKTYNSPLHF.

The chain is built from TRBV15 and TRBJ2-5; possible D gene TRBD1, 6 bases. Trimming took 8 bases from V and 1 from J, leaving 14 bases between them. Germline assignment: CDR1 LNHNV and CDR2 YYDKDF (reference sequence). This CDR3 comprises 14 residues. CDR3 DNA sequence: TGTGCCACCGGGGGCAATGGGGGCCAAGAGACCCAGTACTTC. It specifies CATGGNGGQETQYF.

The chain recombines TRBV6-4 with TRBJ1-6; 8 nucleotides line up with TRBD1. This CDR3 contains 14 residues. V gave up 4 bases and J gave up 10 bases; unmatched junction bases: 6. Germline loops: CDR1 MRHNA, CDR2 SNTAGT. CDR3 DNA sequence: TGTGCCAGCAGTGTAGACAGGGGATTGTCACCCCTCCACTTT. Encoded protein: CASSVDRGLSPLHF.

A few counts support this clonotype. This chain links TRBV28 with TRBJ2-7; the match to TRBD2 covers 7 bases. The CDR3 sequence is 14 residues long. The junction had 4 bases not matched to a gene; V was cut back by 3 bases and J by 2 bases. Germline CDR1 and CDR2: MDHEN and SYDVKM. CDR3 protein: CASSLGGTPYEQYF. The CDR3 DNA sequence: TGTGCCAGCAGTTTGGGAGGGACCCCCTACGAGCAGTACTTC.

This clonotype was counted between two and nine times. The chain uses TRBV25-1 and TRBJ2-2; D not resolved. Germline loops: CDR1 MGHDK, CDR2 SYGVNS. CDR3 length: 17 amino acids. V lost 0 bases and J 0 bases, leaving 11 bases between the germline ends. The CDR3: CASSEYEGRTNTGELFF. In nucleotides, the CDR3 is TGTGCCAGCAGTGAATATGAAGGACGAACGAACACCGGGGAGCTGTTTTTT.

The chain employs TRBV29-1 and TRBJ2-2; TRBD1 agrees at 8 bases. Losses at the gene ends were 7 bases for V and 4 bases for J; bases not matched to a gene: 8. The germline gives CDR1 SQVTM, CDR2 ANQGSEA. The CDR3 length is 14 residues. This CDR3 is CSGQGAAATGELFF. The DNA for the CDR3 is TGCAGCGGGCAGGGGGCGGCTGCCACCGGGGAGCTGTTTTTT.

This clonotype was seen only a few times. The rearrangement uses TRBV5-1 and TRBJ2-6; 9 nucleotides line up with TRBD1. Per the germline V gene, CDR1 is SGHRS and CDR2 is YFSETQ. The CDR3 runs 18 residues. Trimming removed 3 bases from V and 10 bases from J; junction bases left unmatched: 17. The CDR3 spells CASSSNPGQGILGNVLTF. CDR3 nucleotide sequence: TGCGCCAGCAGCTCGAACCCGGGACAGGGCATCCTCGGGAACGTCCTGACTTTC.

This clonotype was detected a few times. This chain uses TRBV19 with TRBJ1-4; possibly TRBD1 for D (5 bases). Trimming took off 5 bases at V and 3 bases at J, with 10 bases between the two ends. The length of the CDR3 is 14 residues. The V gene's germline CDR1 is LNHDA and CDR2 SQIVND (reference sequence). Here the CDR3 reads CASSGGLSNEKLFF. The CDR3 bases are TGTGCCAGTAGTGGGGGGTTGTCTAATGAAAAACTGTTTTTT.

This clonotype showed up just a few times. The chain uses TRBV20-1 and TRBJ2-3, with 8 bases matching TRBD1. The CDR3 extends over 13 amino acids. Germline CDR1 reads DFQATT; CDR2 reads SNEGSKA (reference sequence). Germline trimming cut 2 bases from V and 4 bases from J; bases unmatched to any gene: 2. CDR3 in DNA: TGCAGTGCTAGACAGGGGGCTTCAGATACGCAGTATTTT. Amino acids: CSARQGASDTQYF.

The rearrangement uses TRBV19 and TRBJ1-5; D perhaps matches TRBD1 (5 bases). The CDR3 sequence is 16 residues long. V shed 5 bases and J shed 0 bases, with 14 bases lying between them. The germline gives CDR1 LNHDA, CDR2 SQIVND (reference sequence). This CDR3 is CASSPGRGYSNQPQHF. The CDR3 coding sequence is TGTGCCAGTAGTCCAGGGCGCGGGTATAGCAATCAGCCCCAGCATTTT.

V is TRBV7-9 and J is TRBJ2-2, with TRBD2 matching over 14 bases. The V segment lost 5 bases and the J segment 7 bases; nucleotides outside the gene matches: 6. The germline CDR1 and CDR2 sequences are SEHNR and FQNEAQ (reference sequence). CDR3 size: 16 residues. The CDR3 region has the DNA TGTGCCAGCAGCCTGGGACTAGCGGGGGTCGTCGGGGAGCTGTTTTTT. Its protein product is CASSLGLAGVVGELFF.

This clonotype was counted a few times. The rearrangement joins TRBV11-2 to TRBJ1-1, with 7 bases fitting TRBD1. Trimming cost V 5 bases and J 4 bases; bases outside gene matches: 10. Germline V gene lookup returns CDR1 SGHAT and CDR2 FQNNGV. The CDR3 length is 15 residues. CDR3 bases: TGTGCCAGCAGCCCCCGACAGGGAAAGGGCACTGAAGCTTTCTTT. It translates to CASSPRQGKGTEAFF.

The rearrangement joins TRBV7-2 to TRBJ2-5; TRBD1 is a possible D gene (5 bases). Germline-derived CDR1 and CDR2 are SGHTA and FQGNSA. V was trimmed by 3 bases and J by 4 bases, leaving 9 bases between them. The CDR3 is 13 residues long. The CDR3: CASSLQGAETQYF. The CDR3 bases are TGTGCCAGCAGCTTGCAAGGGGCAGAGACCCAGTACTTC.

By sample fraction, this clonotype is medium-sized. The rearrangement uses TRBV11-3 and TRBJ1-2; TRBD1 might be the D (5 bases). V gave up 3 bases and J gave up 13 bases, with 21 bases separating them. Germline CDR1 SGHNT, CDR2 YENEEA. This CDR3 comprises 14 residues. The CDR3 DNA is TGTGCCAGCAGCTTTACCGGGGGTATCCATGGGTTCACCTTC. It encodes CASSFTGGIHGFTF. Variable domain in full (rest from reference TRBV11-3 and TRBJ1-2): EAGVVQSPRYKIIEKKQPVAFWCNPISGHNTLYWYLQNLGQGPELLIRYENEEAVDDSQLPKDRFSAERLKGVDSTLKIQPAELGDSAVYLCASSFTGGIHGFTFGSGTRLTVV.

Only a few counts were recorded for this clonotype. The chain recombines TRBV24-1 with TRBJ2-7; 7 nucleotides agree with TRBD1. Germline CDR1 KGHDR, CDR2 SFDVKD. This CDR3 has 15 residues. Trimming removed 4 bases from V and 5 bases from J; junction bases left unmatched: 10. The chain's CDR3 is CATSDIQGDSNEQYF. The CDR3 DNA reads TGTGCCACCAGTGACATCCAGGGGGATAGTAACGAGCAGTACTTC.

The gene calls are TRBV7-2 and TRBJ1-6; TRBD1 is a possible D gene (5 bases). V dropped 5 bases and J dropped 0 bases, with 17 bases sitting between them. CDR3 length equals 18 residues. CDR1 and CDR2 from the germline V gene are SGHTA and FQGNSA. CDR3 coding DNA: TGTGCCAGCAGCATGGGGTTGGGGCAAAGCTCCTATAATTCACCCCTCCACTTT. Its translation is CASSMGLGQSSYNSPLHF.